These 21 T cell receptor beta chains were all obtained from the same sample, sequenced in a study of blood T cell repertoires in COVID-19. Assay: immunoSEQ multiplex PCR; the TCRdb copy retains only in-frame clones and omits some. The profile shows 100,000 to 130,000 clones, roughly nine tenths of them singletons. The specimen was peripheral blood. The receptors originated from a man aged 40-49 years with active or convalescent COVID-19.

The J gene is TRBJ2-3, the V gene TRBV6-6, with 9 positions matching TRBD1. This CDR3 contains 14 residues. Germline V CDR1 and CDR2: MNHNY, SVGAGI (reference sequence). V lost 6 bases, J lost 1 base, and 2 bases stayed unmatched. The CDR3, as DNA: TGTGCCAGCAGCCGGGACAGGGGCACAGATACGCAGTATTTT. This codes for CASSRDRGTDTQYF.

The chain is built from TRBV19 and TRBJ1-5; 10 bases agree with TRBD1. V lost 5 bases, J lost 3 bases, and 7 bases stayed unmatched. The CDR3 is 16 amino acids. Looked up from germline, CDR1 is LNHDA and CDR2 is SQIVND (reference sequence). CDR3 nucleotides: TGTGCCAGTAGTGGAACCGGGACAGGGGCCAATCAGCCCCAGCATTTT. Protein sequence: CASSGTGTGANQPQHF. Filled out from reference TRBV19 and TRBJ1-5, the complete variable domain reads DGGITQSPKYLFRKEGQNVTLSCEQNLNHDAMYWYRQDPGQGLRLIYYSQIVNDFQKGDIAEGYSVSREKKESFPLTVTSAQKNPTAFYLCASSGTGTGANQPQHFGDGTRLSIL.

This chain uses TRBV19 with TRBJ2-3, with 9 nucleotides matching TRBD2. Germline V CDR1 and CDR2: LNHDA, SQIVND (reference sequence). This CDR3 contains 15 residues. V was pared by 3 bases and J by 3 bases, with 4 bases of the junction left unmatched. For the CDR3, the DNA is TGTGCCAGTAGTATGGGGCGGGAGGGGACAGATACGCAGTATTTT. As protein: CASSMGREGTDTQYF.

The table lists this clone with a few counts. CDR3 bases: TGTGCCAGCAGCGTTGGGGGGAGCCCCTATGGGGAGCTGTTTTTT. Amino acids: CASSVGGSPYGELFF. The gene calls are TRBV9 and TRBJ2-2; D possibly corresponds to TRBD2 (6 bases). This CDR3 has 15 amino acids. Germline V CDR1 and CDR2: SGDLS, YYNGEE. V lost 2 bases, J lost 8 bases, and 16 bases lay in between. The whole variable domain, remainder taken from reference TRBV9 and TRBJ2-2, is DSGVTQTPKHLITATGQRVTLRCSPRSGDLSVYWYQQSLDQGLQFLIQYYNGEERAKGNILERFSAQQFPDLHSELNLSSLELGDSALYFCASSVGGSPYGELFFGEGSRLTVL.

V usage is TRBV5-1 and J usage is TRBJ2-1; TRBD2 matches at 8 bases. The germline V gene encodes CDR1 SGHRS and CDR2 YFSETQ. CDR3 size: 15 residues. V was clipped by 0 bases and J by 4 bases; unmatched bases: 3. This CDR3 is CASSLETSVYNEQFF. The CDR3 DNA reads as TGCGCCAGCAGCTTGGAGACTAGCGTGTACAATGAGCAGTTCTTC.

This clone was observed a few times. The chain is built from TRBV28 and TRBJ2-4, with D hard to call. The V and J ends lost 5 bases and 0 bases respectively, with 11 bases between them. This CDR3 contains 15 residues. From germline, CDR1 is MDHEN and CDR2 SYDVKM. CDR3 nucleotide sequence: TGTGCCAGCAGTCCAAACTTGTTAGCCAAAAACATTCAGTACTTC. Its protein is CASSPNLLAKNIQYF.

The rearrangement links TRBV2 to TRBJ1-1, with D possibly matching TRBD1 (6 bases). The CDR3 covers 14 residues. V was trimmed by 6 bases and J by 1 base, leaving 12 bases between them. Germline values: CDR1 SNHLY, CDR2 FYNNEI. The CDR3 DNA reads as TGTGCCAGCAGATGGGACACCCCGAACACTGAAGCTTTCTTT. As protein: CASRWDTPNTEAFF.

The chain uses TRBV23-1 and TRBJ2-1; D uncertain. TRBV23-1 is treated as an ORF (open reading frame) with a function not yet certain. The ends were cut back, 2 bases at V and 0 bases at J, with 17 bases in the middle. The CDR3 runs to 18 residues. CDR3 region: CASSQQLTLLFSYNEQFF. In DNA form, the CDR3 reads TGCGCCAGCAGTCAACAACTAACCCTTCTATTCTCCTACAATGAGCAGTTCTTC.

The CDR3 sequence is CASSRQGAGYEQYF. The DNA of the CDR3 is TGTGCCAGCTCACGACAGGGGGCAGGATACGAGCAGTACTTC. V and J are TRBV18 and TRBJ2-7; 10 bases agree with TRBD1. Per the germline V gene, CDR1 is KGHSH and CDR2 is LQKENI. This CDR3 region has 14 residues. J lost 4 bases, V lost 4 bases, and 4 bases had no gene match.

The chain has TRBV5-1 and TRBJ1-2; D might be TRBD1 (6 bases). Germline values: CDR1 SGHRS, CDR2 YFSETQ. Deletions cut 1 base from V and 8 bases from J, with 18 bases between. The CDR3 is 15 residues long. The CDR3 loop is CASSLTGKGSRGYTF. For the CDR3, the DNA is TGCGCCAGCAGCTTGACAGGGAAGGGTTCGAGGGGCTACACCTTC.

The CDR3 sequence is CASSQGGLAGLVPAYEQYF. CDR3 nucleotide sequence: TGCGCCAGCAGCCAGGGGGGACTAGCGGGACTCGTTCCCGCCTACGAGCAGTACTTC. This rearrangement joins TRBV10-2 to TRBJ2-7; TRBD2 aligns across 13 bases. The CDR3 has 19 residues. V lost 6 bases to trimming and J lost 2 bases; unmatched junction nucleotides: 16. Germline CDR1 is WSHSY and CDR2 is SAAADI.

The genes are TRBV5-8 and TRBJ2-7; 9 bases map to TRBD1. Trimming took 3 bases from V and 6 from J; bases not matched to a gene: 7. Looked up from germline, CDR1 is SGHTS and CDR2 is YDEGEE. This CDR3 region has 14 residues. The CDR3, as DNA: TGTGCCAGCAGCTCCGGGACAGGGCTTTTCGAGCAGTACTTC. Translated, it gives CASSSGTGLFEQYF. Based on the CDR3 plus reference TRBV5-8 and TRBJ2-7, the full variable domain is EAGVTQSPTHLIKTRGQQATLRCSPISGHTSVYWYQQALGLGLQFLLWYDEGEERNRGNFPPRFSGRQFPNYSSELNVNALELEDSALYLCASSSGTGLFEQYFGPGTRLTVT.

The J gene is TRBJ1-1, the V gene TRBV28; D may be TRBD1 (5 bases). V was trimmed by 7 bases and J by 6 bases, leaving 15 bases between them. The CDR3 loop spans 13 amino acids. The germline V gene has CDR1 MDHEN and CDR2 SYDVKM. The CDR3 nucleotides read TGTGCCAGCACCACTACTCAGGGCTCTGAAGCTTTCTTT. Translation gives CASTTTQGSEAFF.

The chain is built from TRBV3-1 (or the pseudogene TRBV3-2) and TRBJ2-3; 8 bases match TRBD2. There are 16 residues in the CDR3. Germline lookup yields CDR1 LGHDT and CDR2 YNNKEL (reference sequence). V shed 6 bases, J shed 2 bases, and the junction held 10 bases outside the gene matches. In nucleotides, the CDR3 is TGTGCCAGCAGTCCTCCCTTAGCGGGATCCACAGATACGCAGTATTTT. Its protein product is CASSPPLAGSTDTQYF.

This chain connects TRBV10-3 to TRBJ1-2; D uncertain. Trimming left V 3 bases short and J 6 bases short, with 8 bases between. CDR1 and CDR2 from the germline V gene are ENHRY and SYGVKD. The CDR3 length is 12 residues. For the CDR3, the DNA is TGTGCCATCAGTGACGGGGTGAATGGCTACACCTTC. This sequence encodes CAISDGVNGYTF.

V is TRBV28 and J is TRBJ2-7, with 10 bases identical to TRBD2. CDR1 and CDR2 from the germline V gene are MDHEN and SYDVKM. This CDR3 has 14 residues. V dropped 5 bases and J dropped 6; count of bases not matched to a gene: 7. CDR3 loop: CASSTSSGSGEQYF. CDR3 bases: TGTGCCAGCAGTACCTCTAGCGGGAGTGGCGAGCAGTACTTC.

The gene calls are TRBV24-1 and TRBJ2-5; 8 nucleotides line up with TRBD1. V shed 4 bases and J 4 bases; nucleotides not matched to a gene: 19. This CDR3 comprises 19 residues. Germline CDR1 KGHDR, CDR2 SFDVKD. The CDR3 DNA sequence: TGTGCCACCAGTGACCCCCCACCGGGATTGACAGGGGTGGGAGAGACCCAGTACTTC. Residues: CATSDPPPGLTGVGETQYF.

V is TRBV27 and J is TRBJ2-1; D is unclear. V lost 2 bases and J 8 bases, leaving 10 bases between the germline ends. Germline CDR1 reads MNHEY; CDR2 reads SMNVEV (reference sequence). This CDR3 has 13 amino acids. Here the CDR3 DNA reads TGTGCCAGCAGTTTACCATATGCGGATGAGCAGTTCTTC. Protein: CASSLPYADEQFF.

This chain uses TRBV15 with TRBJ2-7; TRBD2 aligns across 7 bases. The CDR3 runs to 13 residues. Germline V lookup: CDR1 LNHNV, CDR2 YYDKDF (reference sequence). Trimming took 2 bases from V and 6 from J; bases not matched to a gene: 4. The CDR3 region is CATSRHRGVEQYF. The CDR3 DNA is TGTGCCACCAGCAGACACCGGGGGGTCGAGCAGTACTTC.

This chain connects TRBV19 to TRBJ1-5; TRBD1 is a possible D gene (5 bases). The V gene's germline CDR1 is LNHDA and CDR2 SQIVND (reference sequence). The CDR3 extends over 14 amino acids. With 5 bases removed from V and 1 base from J, the gap between germline ends came to 9 bases. The CDR3 spells CASSGGASNQPQHF. CDR3 bases: TGTGCCAGTAGTGGAGGGGCGAGCAATCAGCCCCAGCATTTT.

The CDR3 protein is CASSYTGKQYF. The DNA for the CDR3 is TGTGCCAGCAGCTATACAGGGAAGCAGTACTTC. J is TRBJ2-7 and V is TRBV7-2; TRBD1 might be the D (6 bases). The germline V and J ends were trimmed by 4 bases and 8 bases, with 9 bases remaining between them. This CDR3 comprises 11 residues. CDR1 is SGHTA and CDR2 is FQGNSA in the germline V gene. The variable domain in full, with the rest retrieved from reference TRBV7-2 and TRBJ2-7, is GAGVSQSPSNKVTEKGKDVELRCDPISGHTALYWYRQSLGQGLEFLIYFQGNSAPDKSGLPSDRFSAERTGGSVSTLTIQRTQQEDSAVYLCASSYTGKQYFGPGTRLTVT.